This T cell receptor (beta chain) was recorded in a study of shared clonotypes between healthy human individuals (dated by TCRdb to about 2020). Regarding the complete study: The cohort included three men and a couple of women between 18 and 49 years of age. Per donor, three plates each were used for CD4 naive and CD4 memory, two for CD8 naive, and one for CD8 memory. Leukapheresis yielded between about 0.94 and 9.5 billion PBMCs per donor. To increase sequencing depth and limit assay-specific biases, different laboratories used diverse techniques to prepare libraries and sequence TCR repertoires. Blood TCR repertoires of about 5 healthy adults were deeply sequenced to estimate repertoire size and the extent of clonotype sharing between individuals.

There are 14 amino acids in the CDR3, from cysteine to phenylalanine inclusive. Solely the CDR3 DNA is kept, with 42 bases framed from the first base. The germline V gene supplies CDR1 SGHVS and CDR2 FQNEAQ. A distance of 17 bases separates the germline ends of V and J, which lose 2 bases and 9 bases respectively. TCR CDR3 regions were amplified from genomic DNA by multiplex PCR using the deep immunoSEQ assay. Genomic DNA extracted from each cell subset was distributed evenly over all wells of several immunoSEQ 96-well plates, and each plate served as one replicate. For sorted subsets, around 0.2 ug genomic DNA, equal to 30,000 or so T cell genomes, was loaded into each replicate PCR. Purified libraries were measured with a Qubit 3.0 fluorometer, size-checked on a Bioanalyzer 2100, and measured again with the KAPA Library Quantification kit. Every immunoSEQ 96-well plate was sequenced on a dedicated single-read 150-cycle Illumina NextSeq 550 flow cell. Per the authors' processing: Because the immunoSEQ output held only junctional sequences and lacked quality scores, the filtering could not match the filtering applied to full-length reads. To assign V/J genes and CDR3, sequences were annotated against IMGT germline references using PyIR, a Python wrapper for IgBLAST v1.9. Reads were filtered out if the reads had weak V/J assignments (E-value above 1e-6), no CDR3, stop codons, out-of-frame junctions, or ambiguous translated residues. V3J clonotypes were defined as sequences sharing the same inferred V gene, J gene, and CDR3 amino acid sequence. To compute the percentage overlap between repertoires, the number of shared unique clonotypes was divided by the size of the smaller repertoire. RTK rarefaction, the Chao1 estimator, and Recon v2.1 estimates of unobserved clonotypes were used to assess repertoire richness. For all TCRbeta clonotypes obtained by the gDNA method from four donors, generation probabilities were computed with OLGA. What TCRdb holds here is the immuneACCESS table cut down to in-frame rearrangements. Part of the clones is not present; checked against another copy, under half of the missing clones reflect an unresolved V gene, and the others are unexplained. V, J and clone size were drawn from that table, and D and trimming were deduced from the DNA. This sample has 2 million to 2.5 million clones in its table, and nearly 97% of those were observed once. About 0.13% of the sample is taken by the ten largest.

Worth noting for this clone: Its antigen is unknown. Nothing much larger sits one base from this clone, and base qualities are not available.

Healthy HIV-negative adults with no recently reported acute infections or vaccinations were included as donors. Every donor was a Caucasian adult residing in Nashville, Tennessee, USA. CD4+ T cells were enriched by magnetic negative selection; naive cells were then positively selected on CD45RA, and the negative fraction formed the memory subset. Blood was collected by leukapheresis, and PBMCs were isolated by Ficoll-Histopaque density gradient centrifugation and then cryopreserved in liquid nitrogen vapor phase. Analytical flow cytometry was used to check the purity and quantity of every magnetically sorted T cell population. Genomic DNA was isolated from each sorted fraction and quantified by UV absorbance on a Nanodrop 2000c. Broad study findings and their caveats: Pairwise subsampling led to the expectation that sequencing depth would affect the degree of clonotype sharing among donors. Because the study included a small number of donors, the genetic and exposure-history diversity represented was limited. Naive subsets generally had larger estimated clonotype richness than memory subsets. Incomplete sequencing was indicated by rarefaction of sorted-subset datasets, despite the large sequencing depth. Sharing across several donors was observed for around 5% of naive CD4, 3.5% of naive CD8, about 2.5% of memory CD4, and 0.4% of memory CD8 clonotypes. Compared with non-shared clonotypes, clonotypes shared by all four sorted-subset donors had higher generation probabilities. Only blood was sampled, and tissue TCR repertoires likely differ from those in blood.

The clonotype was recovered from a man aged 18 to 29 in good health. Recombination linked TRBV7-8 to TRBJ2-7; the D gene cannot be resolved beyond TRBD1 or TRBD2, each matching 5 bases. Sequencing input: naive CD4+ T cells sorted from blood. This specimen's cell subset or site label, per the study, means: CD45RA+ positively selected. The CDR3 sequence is CASSLIEGLIGQYF. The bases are TGTGCCAGCAGCTTAATCGAGGGGTTGATTGGGCAGTACTTC.